This record concerns one TCR beta chain sequence. Its antigen is unidentified. The data originate from a study of T cell repertoires in cytomegalovirus infection. About the research overall: Based on public TCR beta signatures, there were indications of CMV infection and of a matching HLA type. General study findings and limits: The cumulative frequency of public TCR beta families distinguished individuals who carried CMV together with the relevant HLA.

MiXCR was run by TCRdb on the reads, yielding one entry per CDR3 protein. The sample shows 360,000 or so distinct CDR3 sequences, about 35% of them seen only once. The sequences come from cultured PBMCs, collected from culture after CMV antigen stimulation. This sequence was found in a human donor in good health (CMV status not recorded). Some clones in this sample may be carry-over from other donors' samples.

The CDR3 loop is CASSSTLSLPYGYTF. In DNA, the CDR3 is TGTGCCAGCAGCTCCACGCTCAGCCTTCCCTATGGCTACACCTTC. The chain uses TRBV7-8 and TRBJ1-2; unclear D gene. The CDR3 totals 15 residues. The V end lost 4 bases, the J end lost 4 bases, and 16 bases lay between the germline ends. Germline CDR1 SGHVS, CDR2 FQNEAQ.